These 15 T cell receptor beta chains share one sample of origin, sequenced in a study of identical twins. TCRdb reprocessed the 5' RACE reads via MiXCR and lists one record per CDR3 protein. Of a few hundred thousand distinct CDR3 sequences listed, approximately 10% are singletons. These data were also reused for a study on yellow fever vaccine responses in identical twins.

The material sequenced was PBMCs. The receptors derive from a woman under 30 in good health.

The DNA for the CDR3 is TGTGCCAGCAACGGGGACAGCGAAACCGCCGAGAAGTTCTTC. Translation: CASNGDSETAEKFF. The gene calls are TRBV2 and TRBJ2-1, with 7 nucleotides matching TRBD1. The CDR3 totals 14 residues. Germline V gene sequence: CDR1 SNHLY, CDR2 FYNNEI. V was pared by 7 bases and J by 14 bases, with 17 bases of the junction left unmatched.

V gene TRBV4-2 combines with J gene TRBJ2-3; 7 positions agree with TRBD2. In germline, CDR1 is LGHNA, CDR2 YNFKEQ. CDR3 size: 17 residues. The V segment lost 5 bases and the J segment 6 bases; nucleotides outside the gene matches: 17. The CDR3 sequence is CASSFGVLAGVSDTQYF. DNA for the CDR3: TGTGCCAGCAGCTTTGGGGTTTTAGCGGGCGTCAGTGATACGCAGTATTTT.

The chain joins TRBV20-1 to TRBJ2-1; TRBD2 matches at 7 bases. V lost 1 base to trimming and J lost 1 base; unmatched junction nucleotides: 7. The CDR3 runs to 16 residues. Germline V CDR1 and CDR2: DFQATT, SNEGSKA (reference sequence). CDR3 nucleotides: TGCAGTGCTAGAGTTACTGCTAGCGGATCCTACAATGAGCAGTTCTTC. Protein: CSARVTASGSYNEQFF.

This clonotype was detected a few times. The rearrangement uses TRBV28 and TRBJ2-7, with TRBD1 matching 7 bases. J gave up 1 base and V 3 bases, and 6 bases lay outside the gene matches. The CDR3 covers 15 residues. CDR1 and CDR2 from the germline V gene are MDHEN and SYDVKM. CDR3 nucleotide sequence: TGTGCCAGCAGTTTTTCGGGACAGACGTCCTACGAGCAGTACTTC. This gives the protein CASSFSGQTSYEQYF.

This clonotype has at least ten counts. V gene TRBV14 combines with J gene TRBJ2-1, with D possibly TRBD1 on 6 matching bases. CDR1 and CDR2 from the germline V gene are SGHDN and FVKESK. The length of the CDR3 is 14 residues. Between the trimmed V and J ends, which lost 3 bases and 4 bases, there was a span of 10 bases. The CDR3: CASSQLQGYNEQFF. The CDR3 DNA follows: TGTGCCAGCAGCCAGTTACAGGGATACAATGAGCAGTTCTTC.

This clonotype has just a few counts. The gene calls are TRBV6-1 and TRBJ2-1; TRBD2 matches 14 bases. CDR1 is MNHNS, CDR2 SASEGT, per germline. The CDR3 is made up of 15 amino acids. The V segment lost 4 bases and the J segment 7 bases; nucleotides outside the gene matches: 3. CDR3 loop: CASSGRLAGGNEQFF. The CDR3 nucleotides read TGTGCCAGCAGTGGTAGACTAGCGGGAGGGAATGAGCAGTTCTTC.

This clonotype was seen ten or more times. The chain employs TRBV27 and TRBJ1-1; no definite D call. CDR3 size: 15 residues. Trimming removed 4 bases at V and 1 base at J, with 13 bases between. Germline CDR1 reads MNHEY; CDR2 reads SMNVEV (reference sequence). CDR3 sequence (DNA): TGTGCCAGCAGTTCTAGTGGGGAGTGGAACACTGAAGCTTTCTTT. It translates to CASSSSGEWNTEAFF.

This chain joins TRBV20-1 and TRBJ2-5; 8 nucleotides align to TRBD2. Germline trimming cut 0 bases from V and 5 bases from J; bases unmatched to any gene: 8. The germline V gene encodes CDR1 DFQATT and CDR2 SNEGSKA (reference sequence). The CDR3 has 15 amino acids. CDR3 coding DNA: TGCAGTGCTAGAGATTCAAGCGGGAGACGTGAGACCCAGTACTTC. Protein sequence: CSARDSSGRRETQYF.

The CDR3 protein is CAISGTTFSLLSYNEQFF. Written as DNA, the CDR3 is TGTGCCATCAGTGGAACTACCTTTAGCCTTCTTTCCTACAATGAGCAGTTCTTC. This chain joins TRBV10-3 and TRBJ2-1; D is ambiguous. The germline CDR1 and CDR2 sequences are ENHRY and SYGVKD. The CDR3 length is 18 residues. V lost 4 bases and J 1 base, leaving 20 bases between the germline ends.

This clonotype has ten or more counts. The chain uses TRBV29-1 and TRBJ2-1, with D maybe TRBD1 (6 bases). The CDR3 length is 12 residues. CDR1 is SQVTM and CDR2 is ANQGSEA in the germline V gene. V was trimmed by 2 bases and J by 12 bases, leaving 14 bases between them. CDR3 region: CSVEIGDRRQFF. The CDR3 coding sequence is TGCAGCGTTGAAATTGGCGACAGGAGGCAGTTCTTC.

The chain has TRBV28 and TRBJ2-1; the match to TRBD1 covers 7 bases. Germline V CDR1 and CDR2: MDHEN, SYDVKM. The V and J ends lost 4 bases and 9 bases, in that order; junction bases with no gene match: 12. This CDR3 region has 15 residues. The CDR3 region is CASSSPGQRNLEQFF. CDR3 DNA: TGTGCCAGCAGTTCCCCGGGACAGCGTAACCTTGAGCAGTTCTTC.

This clonotype was observed a few times. The chain employs TRBV5-6 and TRBJ1-1, with D maybe TRBD1 (5 bases). Germline CDR1 SGHDT, CDR2 YYEEEE. V lost 6 bases, J lost 7 bases, and 19 bases lay in between. The CDR3 length is 14 residues. The DNA for the CDR3 is TGTGCCAGCACCTTAGAGTCAGGGAACTTTGAAGCTTTCTTT. It translates to CASTLESGNFEAFF.

This clonotype was seen at least ten times. The chain has TRBV4-3 and TRBJ2-2; D perhaps matches TRBD1 (6 bases). V lost 4 bases and J lost 9, with 18 bases in between. CDR3 length equals 15 residues. Looked up from germline, CDR1 is LGHNA and CDR2 is YSLEER. The CDR3 here is CASSPPLTGTRELFF. The DNA of the CDR3 is TGCGCCAGCAGCCCACCCTTAACAGGGACGAGGGAGCTGTTTTTT.

This clonotype was observed once. Mismatch with germline at one junction end may stem from a read error. This chain uses TRBV20-1 with TRBJ2-5, with 8 bases matching TRBD1. The CDR3 sequence is 16 residues long. The germline CDR1 and CDR2 sequences are DFQATT and SNEGSKA (reference sequence). The CDR3 coding sequence is TGCTGTGCTAGCGACGGGACAGGAAGGGGGCAAGAGACCCAGTACTTC. This sequence encodes CCASDGTGRGQETQYF.

The V gene is TRBV11-2, the J gene TRBJ2-7; 7 positions match TRBD1. Unmatched junction bases numbered 8, after V lost 2 bases and J lost 4 bases. The germline V gene encodes CDR1 SGHAT and CDR2 FQNNGV. The CDR3 consists of 15 residues. The CDR3 DNA reads TGTGCCAGCAGCTTACTAAAGGGGGCAAGATACGAGCAGTACTTC. It is translated as CASSLLKGARYEQYF.